This T cell receptor (beta chain) comes out of a study of blood T cell repertoires in COVID-19. The assay was immunoSEQ multiplex PCR, and TCRdb's table has in-frame clones only and misses some. The profile shows about 300,000 clones, roughly nine tenths of them singletons. The V and J ends lost 4 bases and 4 bases respectively, with 17 bases between them. From germline, CDR1 is SNHLY and CDR2 FYNNEI. This CDR3 comprises 16 residues. Individuals drawn from around 25 US areas were about 18 to 100 years old. The sample consisted of PBMCs or T cells enriched from blood (not recorded which). The chain combines TRBV2 with TRBJ1-5; D is ambiguous. The receptor was derived from a woman aged 45-59 years who had been exposed to COVID-19. This CDR3 is CASSGSVETGNQPQHF. For the CDR3, the DNA is TGTGCCAGCAGTGGATCTGTGGAGACCGGGAATCAGCCCCAGCATTTT.